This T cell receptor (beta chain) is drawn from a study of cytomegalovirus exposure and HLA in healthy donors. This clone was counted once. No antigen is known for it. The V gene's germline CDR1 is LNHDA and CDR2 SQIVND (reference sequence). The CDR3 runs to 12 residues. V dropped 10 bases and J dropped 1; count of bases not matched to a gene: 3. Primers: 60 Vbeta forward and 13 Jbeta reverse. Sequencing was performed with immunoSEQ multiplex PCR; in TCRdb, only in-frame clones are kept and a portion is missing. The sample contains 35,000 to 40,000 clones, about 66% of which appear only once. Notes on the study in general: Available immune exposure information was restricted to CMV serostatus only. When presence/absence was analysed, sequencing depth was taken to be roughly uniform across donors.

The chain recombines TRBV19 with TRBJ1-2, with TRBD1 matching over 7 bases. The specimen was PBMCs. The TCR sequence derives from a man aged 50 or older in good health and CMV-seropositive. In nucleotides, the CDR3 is TGTGCCATCCGGGACAGTAACTATGGCTACACCTTC. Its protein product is CAIRDSNYGYTF. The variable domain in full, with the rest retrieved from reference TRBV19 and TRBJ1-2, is DGGITQSPKYLFRKEGQNVTLSCEQNLNHDAMYWYRQDPGQGLRLIYYSQIVNDFQKGDIAEGYSVSREKKESFPLTVTSAQKNPTAFYLCAIRDSNYGYTFGSGTRLTVV.